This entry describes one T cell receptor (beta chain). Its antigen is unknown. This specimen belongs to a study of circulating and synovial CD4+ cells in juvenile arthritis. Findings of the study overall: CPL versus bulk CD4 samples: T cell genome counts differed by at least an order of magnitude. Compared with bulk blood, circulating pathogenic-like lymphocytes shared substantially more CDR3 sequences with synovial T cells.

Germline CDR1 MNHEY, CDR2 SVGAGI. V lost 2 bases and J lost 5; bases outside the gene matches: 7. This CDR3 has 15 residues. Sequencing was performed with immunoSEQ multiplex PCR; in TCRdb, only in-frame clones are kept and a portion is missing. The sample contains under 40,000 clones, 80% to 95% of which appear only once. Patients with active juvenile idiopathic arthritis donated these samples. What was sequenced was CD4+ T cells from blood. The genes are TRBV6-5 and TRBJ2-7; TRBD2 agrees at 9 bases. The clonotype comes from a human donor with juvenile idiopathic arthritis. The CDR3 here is CASSYRAGGYHEQYF. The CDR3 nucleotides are TGTGCCAGCAGTTACAGGGCGGGAGGGTACCACGAGCAGTACTTC.